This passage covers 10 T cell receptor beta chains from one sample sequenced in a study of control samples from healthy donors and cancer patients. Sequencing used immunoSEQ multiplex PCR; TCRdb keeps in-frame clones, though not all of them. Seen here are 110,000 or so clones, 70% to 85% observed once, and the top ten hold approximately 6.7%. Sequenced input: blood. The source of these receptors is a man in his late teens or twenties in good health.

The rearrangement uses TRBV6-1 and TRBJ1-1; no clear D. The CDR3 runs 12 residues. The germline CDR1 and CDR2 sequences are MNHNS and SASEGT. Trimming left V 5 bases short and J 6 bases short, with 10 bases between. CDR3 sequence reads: CASSWGKAEAFF. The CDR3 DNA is TGTGCCAGCAGTTGGGGTAAGGCTGAAGCTTTCTTT.

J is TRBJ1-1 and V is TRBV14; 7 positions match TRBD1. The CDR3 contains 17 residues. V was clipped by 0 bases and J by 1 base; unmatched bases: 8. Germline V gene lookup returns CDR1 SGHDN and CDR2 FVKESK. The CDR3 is CASSQEMTGPKNTEAFF. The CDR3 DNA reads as TGTGCCAGCAGCCAAGAAATGACAGGGCCAAAGAACACTGAAGCTTTCTTT.

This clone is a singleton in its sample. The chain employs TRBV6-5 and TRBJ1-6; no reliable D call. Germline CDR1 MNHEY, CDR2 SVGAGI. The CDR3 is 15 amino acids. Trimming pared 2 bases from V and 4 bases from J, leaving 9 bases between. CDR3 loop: CASSYGGLYNSPLHF. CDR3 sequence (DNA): TGTGCCAGCAGTTACGGTGGGCTTTATAATTCACCCCTCCACTTT.

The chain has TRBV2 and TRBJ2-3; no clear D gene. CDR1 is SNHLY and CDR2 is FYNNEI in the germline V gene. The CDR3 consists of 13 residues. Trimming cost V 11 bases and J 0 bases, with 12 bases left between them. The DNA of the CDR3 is TGTGCCTCCCGGACGTTTAGCACAGATACGCAGTATTTT. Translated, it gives CASRTFSTDTQYF.

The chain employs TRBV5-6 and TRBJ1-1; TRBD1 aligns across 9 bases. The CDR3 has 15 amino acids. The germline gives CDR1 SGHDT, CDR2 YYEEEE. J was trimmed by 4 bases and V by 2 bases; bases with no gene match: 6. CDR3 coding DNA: TGTGCCAGCAGCTTACGGGACAGGGCGGCCACTGAAGCTTTCTTT. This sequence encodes CASSLRDRAATEAFF.

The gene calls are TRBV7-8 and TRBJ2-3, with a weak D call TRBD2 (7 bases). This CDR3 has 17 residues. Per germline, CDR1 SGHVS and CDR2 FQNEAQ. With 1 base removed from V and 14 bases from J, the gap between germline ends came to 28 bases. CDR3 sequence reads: CASSLEPKGGAGKSRYF. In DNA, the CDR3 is TGTGCCAGCAGCTTAGAGCCCAAAGGGGGGGCGGGAAAATCGCGGTATTTT. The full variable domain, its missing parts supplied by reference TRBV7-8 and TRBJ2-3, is GAGVSQSPRYKVAKRGQDVALRCDPISGHVSLFWYQQALGQGPEFLTYFQNEAQLDKSGLPSDRFFAERPEGSVSTLKIQRTQQEDSAVYLCASSLEPKGGAGKSRYFGPGTRLTVL.

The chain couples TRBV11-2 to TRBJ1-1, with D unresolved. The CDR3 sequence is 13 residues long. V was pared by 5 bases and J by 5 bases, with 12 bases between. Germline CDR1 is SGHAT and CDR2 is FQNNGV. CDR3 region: CASSPALVTEAFF. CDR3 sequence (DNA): TGTGCCAGCAGCCCAGCATTAGTAACTGAAGCTTTCTTT. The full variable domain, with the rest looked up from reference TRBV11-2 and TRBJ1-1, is EAGVAQSPRYKIIEKRQSVAFWCNPISGHATLYWYQQILGQGPKLLIQFQNNGVVDDSQLPKDRFSAERLKGVDSTLKIQPAKLEDSAVYLCASSPALVTEAFFGQGTRLTVV.

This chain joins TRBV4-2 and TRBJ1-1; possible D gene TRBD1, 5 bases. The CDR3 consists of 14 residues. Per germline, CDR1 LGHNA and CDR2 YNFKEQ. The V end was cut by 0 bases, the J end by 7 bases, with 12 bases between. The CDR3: CASSQDRGPSEAFF. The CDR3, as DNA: TGTGCCAGCAGCCAAGATAGGGGTCCAAGTGAAGCTTTCTTT.

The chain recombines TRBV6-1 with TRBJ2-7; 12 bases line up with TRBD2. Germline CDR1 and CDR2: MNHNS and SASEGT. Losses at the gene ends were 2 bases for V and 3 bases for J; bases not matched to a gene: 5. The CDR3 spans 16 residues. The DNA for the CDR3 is TGTGCCAGCAGTGAATGGACTAGCGGGGCCTTCTACGAGCAGTACGTC. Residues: CASSEWTSGAFYEQYV.

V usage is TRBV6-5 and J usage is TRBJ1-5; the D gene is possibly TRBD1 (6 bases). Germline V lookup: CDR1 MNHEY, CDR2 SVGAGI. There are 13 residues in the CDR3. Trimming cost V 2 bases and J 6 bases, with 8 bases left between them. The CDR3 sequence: CASSYRGSQPQHF. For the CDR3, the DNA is TGTGCCAGCAGTTACAGGGGGTCTCAGCCCCAGCATTTT.